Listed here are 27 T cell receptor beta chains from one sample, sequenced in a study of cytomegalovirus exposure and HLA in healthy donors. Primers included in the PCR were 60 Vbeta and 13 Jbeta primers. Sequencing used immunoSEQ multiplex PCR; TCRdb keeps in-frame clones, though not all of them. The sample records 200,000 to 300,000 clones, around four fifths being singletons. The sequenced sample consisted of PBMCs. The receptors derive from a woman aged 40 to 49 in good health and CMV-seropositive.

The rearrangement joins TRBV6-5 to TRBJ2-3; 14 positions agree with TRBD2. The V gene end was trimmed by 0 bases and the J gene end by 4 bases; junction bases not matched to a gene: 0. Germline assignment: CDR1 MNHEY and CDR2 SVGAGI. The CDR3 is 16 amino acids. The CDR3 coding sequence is TGTGCCAGCAGTTACTCGACTAGCGGGAGGGCAGATACGCAGTATTTT. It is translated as CASSYSTSGRADTQYF.

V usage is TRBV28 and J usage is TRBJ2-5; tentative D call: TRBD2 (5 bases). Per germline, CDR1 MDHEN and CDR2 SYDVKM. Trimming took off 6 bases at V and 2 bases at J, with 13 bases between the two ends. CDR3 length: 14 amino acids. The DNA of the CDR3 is TGTGCCAGCAGAACTCCGGGGTGGCAAGAGACCCAGTACTTC. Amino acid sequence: CASRTPGWQETQYF.

The CDR3 DNA reads TGCAGCGTTCCGACTAGCGGCCACAATGAGCAGTTCTTC. Translation gives CSVPTSGHNEQFF. The chain combines TRBV29-1 with TRBJ2-1; 9 bases are shared with TRBD2. CDR3 length: 13 amino acids. Trimming took 5 bases from V and 5 from J; bases not matched to a gene: 4. The germline CDR1 and CDR2 sequences are SQVTM and ANQGSEA.

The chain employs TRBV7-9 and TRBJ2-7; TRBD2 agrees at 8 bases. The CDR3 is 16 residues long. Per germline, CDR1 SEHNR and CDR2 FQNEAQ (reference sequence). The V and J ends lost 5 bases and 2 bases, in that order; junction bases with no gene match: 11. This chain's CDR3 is CASSPLERETAYEQYF. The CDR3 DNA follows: TGTGCCAGCAGCCCATTGGAGCGGGAGACCGCCTACGAGCAGTACTTC. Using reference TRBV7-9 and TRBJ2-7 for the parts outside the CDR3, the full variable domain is DTGVSQNPRHKITKRGQNVTFRCDPISEHNRLYWYRQTLGQGPEFLTYFQNEAQLEKSRLLSDRFSAERPKGSFSTLEIQRTEQGDSAMYLCASSPLERETAYEQYFGPGTRLTVT.

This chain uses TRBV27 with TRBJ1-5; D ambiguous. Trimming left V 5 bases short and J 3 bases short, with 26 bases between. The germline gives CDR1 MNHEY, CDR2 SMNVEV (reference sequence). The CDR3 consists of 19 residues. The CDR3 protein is CASSPLIPGAGGYNQPQHF. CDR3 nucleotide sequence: TGTGCCAGCAGTCCCCTTATCCCTGGCGCGGGAGGGTACAATCAGCCCCAGCATTTT.

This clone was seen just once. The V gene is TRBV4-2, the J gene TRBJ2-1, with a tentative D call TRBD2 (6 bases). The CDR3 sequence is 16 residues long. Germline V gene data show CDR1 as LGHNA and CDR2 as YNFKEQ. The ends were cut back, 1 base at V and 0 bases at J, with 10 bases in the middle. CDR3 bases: TGTGCCAGCAGCCAAGTCGCGGGGATCTCCTACAATGAGCAGTTCTTC. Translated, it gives CASSQVAGISYNEQFF.

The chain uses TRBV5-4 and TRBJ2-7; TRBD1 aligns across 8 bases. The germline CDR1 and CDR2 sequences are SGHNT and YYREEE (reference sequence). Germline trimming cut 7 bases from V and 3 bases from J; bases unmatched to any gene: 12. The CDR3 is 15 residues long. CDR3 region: CASAPGGTGNYEQYF. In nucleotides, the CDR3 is TGTGCCAGCGCCCCTGGGGGGACAGGTAACTACGAGCAGTACTTC. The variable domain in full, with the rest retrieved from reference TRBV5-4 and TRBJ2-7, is ETGVTQSPTHLIKTRGQQVTLRCSSQSGHNTVSWYQQALGQGPQFIFQYYREEENGRGNFPPRFSGLQFPNYSSELNVNALELDDSALYLCASAPGGTGNYEQYFGPGTRLTVT.

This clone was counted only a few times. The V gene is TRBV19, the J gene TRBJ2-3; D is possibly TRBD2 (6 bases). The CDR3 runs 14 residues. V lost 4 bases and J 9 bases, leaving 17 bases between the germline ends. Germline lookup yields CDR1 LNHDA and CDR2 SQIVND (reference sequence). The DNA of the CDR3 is TGTGCCAGTAGTAGCGGGGCCGCAGGGTGGACGCAGTATTTT. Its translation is CASSSGAAGWTQYF. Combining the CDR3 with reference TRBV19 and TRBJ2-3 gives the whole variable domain DGGITQSPKYLFRKEGQNVTLSCEQNLNHDAMYWYRQDPGQGLRLIYYSQIVNDFQKGDIAEGYSVSREKKESFPLTVTSAQKNPTAFYLCASSSGAAGWTQYFGPGTRLTVL.

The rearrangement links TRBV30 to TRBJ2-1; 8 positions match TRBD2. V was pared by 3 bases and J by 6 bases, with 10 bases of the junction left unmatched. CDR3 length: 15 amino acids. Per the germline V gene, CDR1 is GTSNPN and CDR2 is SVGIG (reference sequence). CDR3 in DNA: TGTGCCTGGAGGAGCCCGGGACTAGGGGGCAATGAGCAGTTCTTC. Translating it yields CAWRSPGLGGNEQFF.

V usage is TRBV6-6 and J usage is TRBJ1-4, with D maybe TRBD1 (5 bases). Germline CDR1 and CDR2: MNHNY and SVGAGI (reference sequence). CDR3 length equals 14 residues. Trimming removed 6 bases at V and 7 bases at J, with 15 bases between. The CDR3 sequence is CASRAAGRPEKLFF. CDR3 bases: TGTGCCAGCAGGGCCGCGGGGCGCCCTGAAAAACTGTTTTTT.

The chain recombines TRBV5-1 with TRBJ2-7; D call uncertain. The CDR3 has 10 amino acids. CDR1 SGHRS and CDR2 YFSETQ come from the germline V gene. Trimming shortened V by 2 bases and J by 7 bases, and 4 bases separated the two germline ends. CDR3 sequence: CASSFYEQYF. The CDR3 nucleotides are TGCGCCAGCAGCTTTTATGAGCAGTACTTC.

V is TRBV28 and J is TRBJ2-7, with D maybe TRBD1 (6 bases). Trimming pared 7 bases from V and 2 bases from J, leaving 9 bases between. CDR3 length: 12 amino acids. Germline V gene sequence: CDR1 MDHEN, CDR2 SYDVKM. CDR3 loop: CASTDSTYEQYF. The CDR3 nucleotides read TGTGCCAGCACGGACAGCACCTACGAGCAGTACTTC.

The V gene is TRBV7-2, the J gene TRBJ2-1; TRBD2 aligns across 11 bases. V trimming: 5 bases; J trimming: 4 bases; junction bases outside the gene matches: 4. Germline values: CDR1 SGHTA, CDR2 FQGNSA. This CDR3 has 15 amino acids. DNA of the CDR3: TGTGCCAGCAGCCGGGGACTAGCGGCTTACAATGAGCAGTTCTTC. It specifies CASSRGLAAYNEQFF. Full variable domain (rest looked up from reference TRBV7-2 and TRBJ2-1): GAGVSQSPSNKVTEKGKDVELRCDPISGHTALYWYRQSLGQGLEFLIYFQGNSAPDKSGLPSDRFSAERTGGSVSTLTIQRTQQEDSAVYLCASSRGLAAYNEQFFGPGTRLTVL.

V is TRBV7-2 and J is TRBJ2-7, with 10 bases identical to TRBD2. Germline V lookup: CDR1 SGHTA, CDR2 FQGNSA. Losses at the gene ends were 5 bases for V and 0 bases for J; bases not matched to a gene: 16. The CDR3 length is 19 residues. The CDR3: CASSAVPPSGSESSYEQYF. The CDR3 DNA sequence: TGTGCCAGCAGCGCAGTCCCTCCTAGCGGGAGTGAAAGCTCCTACGAGCAGTACTTC.

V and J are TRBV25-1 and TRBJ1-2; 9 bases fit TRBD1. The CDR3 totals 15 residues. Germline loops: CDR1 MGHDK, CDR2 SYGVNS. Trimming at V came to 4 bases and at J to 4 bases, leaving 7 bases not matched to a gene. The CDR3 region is CASSGGQGTLYGYTF. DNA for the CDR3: TGTGCCAGCAGTGGGGGACAGGGAACTCTCTATGGCTACACCTTC.

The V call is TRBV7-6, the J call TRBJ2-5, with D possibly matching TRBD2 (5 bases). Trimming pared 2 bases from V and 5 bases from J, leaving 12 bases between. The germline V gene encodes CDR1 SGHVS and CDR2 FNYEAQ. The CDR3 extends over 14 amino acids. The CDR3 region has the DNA TGTGCCAGCAGCTTAAACCTAGCCCGGGAGACCCAGTACTTC. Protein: CASSLNLARETQYF.

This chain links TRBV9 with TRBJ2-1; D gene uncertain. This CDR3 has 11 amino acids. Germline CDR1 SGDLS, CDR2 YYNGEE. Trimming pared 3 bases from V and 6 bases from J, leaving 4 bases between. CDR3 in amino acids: CASSDSNEQFF. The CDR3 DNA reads TGTGCCAGCAGCGACAGCAATGAGCAGTTCTTC.

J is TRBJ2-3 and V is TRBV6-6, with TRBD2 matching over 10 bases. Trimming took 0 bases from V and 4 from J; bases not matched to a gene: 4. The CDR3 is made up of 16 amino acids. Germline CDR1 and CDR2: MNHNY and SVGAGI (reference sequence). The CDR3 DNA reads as TGTGCCAGCAGTTACTCAGCTAGCGGGAGCGCAGATACGCAGTATTTT. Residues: CASSYSASGSADTQYF.

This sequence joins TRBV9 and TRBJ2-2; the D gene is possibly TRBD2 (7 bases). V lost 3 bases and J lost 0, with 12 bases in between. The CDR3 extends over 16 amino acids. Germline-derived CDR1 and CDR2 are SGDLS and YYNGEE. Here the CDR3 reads CASSAEGGPNTGELFF. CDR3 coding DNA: TGTGCCAGCAGCGCCGAGGGGGGGCCGAACACCGGGGAGCTGTTTTTT.

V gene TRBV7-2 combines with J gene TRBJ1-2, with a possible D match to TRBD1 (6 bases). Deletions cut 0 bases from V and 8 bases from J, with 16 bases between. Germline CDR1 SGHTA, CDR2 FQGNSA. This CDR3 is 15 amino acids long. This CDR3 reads CASSLARTQGRGYTF. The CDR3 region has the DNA TGTGCCAGCAGCTTAGCGCGGACACAGGGTAGGGGCTACACCTTC.

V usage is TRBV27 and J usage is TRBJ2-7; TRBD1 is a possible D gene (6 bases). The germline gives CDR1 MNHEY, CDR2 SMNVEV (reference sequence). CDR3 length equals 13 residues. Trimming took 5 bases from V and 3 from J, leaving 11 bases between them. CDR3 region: CASSQGPNYEQYF. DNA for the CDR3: TGTGCCAGCAGTCAGGGGCCCAACTACGAGCAGTACTTC.

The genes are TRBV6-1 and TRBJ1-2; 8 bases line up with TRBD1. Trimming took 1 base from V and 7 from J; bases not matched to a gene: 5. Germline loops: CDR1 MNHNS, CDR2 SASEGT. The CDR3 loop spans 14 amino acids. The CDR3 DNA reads TGTGCCAGCAGTGAAGTCGACAGGGGACTTGGCTACACCTTC. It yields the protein CASSEVDRGLGYTF.

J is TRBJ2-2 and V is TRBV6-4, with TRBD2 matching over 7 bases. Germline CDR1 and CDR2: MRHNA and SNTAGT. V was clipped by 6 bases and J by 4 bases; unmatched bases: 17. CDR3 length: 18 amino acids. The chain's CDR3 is CASSPLYGREKATGELFF. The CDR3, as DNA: TGTGCCAGCAGCCCCCTTTATGGGCGGGAGAAGGCCACCGGGGAGCTGTTTTTT.

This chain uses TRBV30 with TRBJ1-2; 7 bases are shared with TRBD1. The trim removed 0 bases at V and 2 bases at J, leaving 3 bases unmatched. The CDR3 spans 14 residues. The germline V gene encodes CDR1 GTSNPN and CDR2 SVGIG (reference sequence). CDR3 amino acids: CAWSVQGLNYGYTF. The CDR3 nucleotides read TGTGCCTGGAGTGTACAGGGGTTGAACTATGGCTACACCTTC.

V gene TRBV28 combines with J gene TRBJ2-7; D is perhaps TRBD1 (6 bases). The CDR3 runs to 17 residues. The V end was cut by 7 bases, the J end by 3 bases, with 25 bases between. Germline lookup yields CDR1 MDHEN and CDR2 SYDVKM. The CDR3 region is CASTPVPRGQRRYEQYF. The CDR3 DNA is TGTGCCAGCACACCTGTGCCGAGGGGACAAAGGCGCTACGAGCAGTACTTC.

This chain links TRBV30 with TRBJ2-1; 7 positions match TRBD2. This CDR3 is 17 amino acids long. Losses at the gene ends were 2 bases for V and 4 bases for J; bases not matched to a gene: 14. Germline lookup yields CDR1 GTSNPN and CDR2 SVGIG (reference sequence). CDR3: CAWSPTLVGGSYNEQFF. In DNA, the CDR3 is TGTGCCTGGAGTCCAACACTCGTAGGCGGGAGTTACAATGAGCAGTTCTTC. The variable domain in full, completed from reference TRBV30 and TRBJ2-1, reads SQTIHQWPATLVQPVGSPLSLECTVEGTSNPNLYWYRQAAGRGLQLLFYSVGIGQISSEVPQNLSASRPQDRQFILSSKKLLLSDSGFYLCAWSPTLVGGSYNEQFFGPGTRLTVL.

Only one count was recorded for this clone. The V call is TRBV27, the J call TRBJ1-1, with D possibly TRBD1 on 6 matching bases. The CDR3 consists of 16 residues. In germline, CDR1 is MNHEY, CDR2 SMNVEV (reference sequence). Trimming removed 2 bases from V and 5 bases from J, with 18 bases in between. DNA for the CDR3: TGTGCCAGCAGTTTAAGTACAGGGAAAAGTGTGACTGAAGCTTTCTTT. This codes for CASSLSTGKSVTEAFF.